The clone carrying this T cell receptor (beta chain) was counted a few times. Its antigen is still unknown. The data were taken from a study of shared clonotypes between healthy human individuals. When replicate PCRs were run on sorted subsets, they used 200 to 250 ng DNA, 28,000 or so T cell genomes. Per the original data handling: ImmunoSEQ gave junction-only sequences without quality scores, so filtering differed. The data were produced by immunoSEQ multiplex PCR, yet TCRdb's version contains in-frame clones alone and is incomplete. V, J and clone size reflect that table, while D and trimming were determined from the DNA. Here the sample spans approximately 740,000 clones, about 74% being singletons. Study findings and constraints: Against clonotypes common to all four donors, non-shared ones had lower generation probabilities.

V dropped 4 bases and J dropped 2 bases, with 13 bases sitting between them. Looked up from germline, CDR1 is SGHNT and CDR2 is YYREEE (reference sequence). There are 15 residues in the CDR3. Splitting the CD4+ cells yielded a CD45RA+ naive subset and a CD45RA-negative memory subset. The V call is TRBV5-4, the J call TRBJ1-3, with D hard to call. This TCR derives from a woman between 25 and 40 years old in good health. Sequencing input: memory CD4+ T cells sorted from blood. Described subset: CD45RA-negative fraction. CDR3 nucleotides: TGTGCCAGCAGCCCCTTTGGCGGGGCTGGAAACACCATATATTTT. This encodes CASSPFGGAGNTIYF.